These 19 T cell receptor beta chains share one sample of origin, sequenced in a study of blood T cell repertoires in COVID-19. Profiling relied on immunoSEQ multiplex PCR, and the TCRdb table lists in-frame clones only, not all of them. The sample gives fewer than 200,000 clones, around 82% of which show up once; approximately 18% is in the top ten. The source material was peripheral blood. These receptors were collected from a woman in her 70s who had recovered from COVID-19.

The chain recombines TRBV5-1 with TRBJ1-2; TRBD1 matches 7 bases. Germline V gene data show CDR1 as SGHRS and CDR2 as YFSETQ. CDR3 length: 13 residues. After removal of 4 bases from V and 3 bases from J, the junction contained 3 bases not matched to a gene. For the CDR3, the DNA is TGCGCCAGCAGCGGTCAGGGGGACTATGGCTACACCTTC. Amino acids: CASSGQGDYGYTF. The complete variable domain, with remaining parts taken from reference TRBV5-1 and TRBJ1-2, reads KAGVTQTPRYLIKTRGQQVTLSCSPISGHRSVSWYQQTPGQGLQFLFEYFSETQRNKGNFPGRFSGRQFSNSRSEMNVSTLELGDSALYLCASSGQGDYGYTFGSGTRLTVV.

This chain joins TRBV7-2 and TRBJ1-4; D gene ambiguous. The CDR3 is 14 residues long. The ends were cut back, 4 bases at V and 8 bases at J, with 14 bases in the middle. Germline CDR1 SGHTA, CDR2 FQGNSA. This CDR3 is CASSSPLMREKLFF. CDR3 nucleotide sequence: TGTGCCAGCAGCTCCCCCTTAATGAGGGAAAAACTGTTTTTT.

On this clone: The germline gene is not matched at one end of the junction; a read error may be the cause. The V and J genes are TRBV12-3 or TRBV12-4 and TRBJ1-2; D is uncertain. The CDR3 loop spans 8 amino acids. CDR3 nucleotides: TGTGCCAGCAGTCCCCGGTCCTTC. Translation: CASSPRSF.

This chain joins TRBV2 and TRBJ2-7, with a tentative D call TRBD1 (6 bases). V lost 6 bases and J 13 bases, leaving 16 bases between the germline ends. The CDR3 is made up of 11 amino acids. Germline V gene data show CDR1 as SNHLY and CDR2 as FYNNEI. CDR3 sequence (DNA): TGTGCCAGCAGCTACAGGGACACTCCATACTTC. Its protein is CASSYRDTPYF.

J is TRBJ2-2 and V is TRBV5-4; 13 bases are a match to TRBD2. The CDR3 loop spans 16 amino acids. The trim removed 0 bases at V and 5 bases at J, leaving 1 base unmatched. The V gene's germline CDR1 is SGHNT and CDR2 YYREEE (reference sequence). The DNA for the CDR3 is TGTGCCAGCAGCTTGGGGGGACTAGCGGGGACCGGGGAGCTGTTTTTT. It encodes CASSLGGLAGTGELFF.

The V call is TRBV4-1, the J call TRBJ2-7; D might be TRBD2 (6 bases). Germline assignment: CDR1 MGHRA and CDR2 YSYEKL. CDR3 size: 15 residues. Deletions cut 1 base from V and 4 bases from J, with 14 bases between. The CDR3 coding sequence is TGCGCCAGCAGCCAAGTAGGGACTCCCTGGTACGAGCAGTACTTC. Amino acid sequence: CASSQVGTPWYEQYF.

This chain joins TRBV28 and TRBJ2-1, with TRBD2 matching 7 bases. The CDR3 covers 14 residues. The V gene's germline CDR1 is MDHEN and CDR2 SYDVKM. The trim removed 1 base at V and 6 bases at J, leaving 3 bases unmatched. CDR3 sequence reads: CASSLFSGTNEQFF. CDR3 DNA sequence: TGTGCCAGCAGTTTATTCAGCGGGACCAATGAGCAGTTCTTC.

The genes are TRBV3-1 (or the pseudogene TRBV3-2) and TRBJ1-2; D possibly corresponds to TRBD1 (6 bases). The CDR3 loop spans 13 amino acids. The germline CDR1 and CDR2 sequences are LGHDT and YNNKEL (reference sequence). Trimming removed 4 bases at V and 5 bases at J, with 11 bases between. CDR3 loop: CASSPGQTYGYTF. The CDR3 coding sequence is TGTGCCAGCAGCCCCGGACAGACATATGGCTACACCTTC.

This chain links TRBV2 with TRBJ1-1, with TRBD1 as a possible D gene (6 bases). Trimming took off 3 bases at V and 1 base at J, with 12 bases between the two ends. The CDR3 runs to 15 residues. Germline V gene sequence: CDR1 SNHLY, CDR2 FYNNEI. CDR3 loop: CASSDWGTPNTEAFF. CDR3 nucleotide sequence: TGTGCCAGCAGTGATTGGGGGACACCGAACACTGAAGCTTTCTTT.

J is TRBJ1-2 and V is TRBV5-5; D may be TRBD1 (5 bases). The CDR3 is 13 amino acids. Between the trimmed V and J ends, which lost 3 bases and 4 bases, there was a span of 10 bases. The V gene's germline CDR1 is SGHKS and CDR2 YYEKEE (reference sequence). This CDR3 reads CASSSGQTYGYTF. The CDR3 region has the DNA TGTGCCAGCAGCTCTGGACAAACCTATGGCTACACCTTC.

V is TRBV2 and J is TRBJ2-1; 11 bases agree with TRBD2. This CDR3 region has 15 residues. Looked up from germline, CDR1 is SNHLY and CDR2 is FYNNEI. The V segment lost 5 bases and the J segment 6 bases; nucleotides outside the gene matches: 6. CDR3 nucleotides: TGTGCCAGCAGTCCGACTAGCGGGGCCGGCAATGAGCAGTTCTTC. It specifies CASSPTSGAGNEQFF.

V usage is TRBV28 and J usage is TRBJ2-1; 8 nucleotides match TRBD2. The V and J ends lost 3 bases and 7 bases, in that order; junction bases with no gene match: 8. Germline values: CDR1 MDHEN, CDR2 SYDVKM. The CDR3 extends over 15 amino acids. Written as DNA, the CDR3 is TGTGCCAGCAGTTTGGGGGGCGCTAGCGGGAATGAGCAGTTCTTC. This gives the protein CASSLGGASGNEQFF.

This clone was seen a single time. The rearrangement joins TRBV7-3 to TRBJ2-2; maybe TRBD2 (7 bases). This CDR3 comprises 16 residues. Trimming shortened V by 5 bases and J by 2 bases, and 15 bases separated the two germline ends. Germline CDR1 reads SGHTA; CDR2 reads FQGTGA. The CDR3 sequence: CASSPPGGPNTGELFF. CDR3 nucleotide sequence: TGTGCCAGCAGCCCCCCGGGGGGCCCTAACACCGGGGAGCTGTTTTTT.

V is TRBV18 and J is TRBJ1-5, with 8 bases fitting TRBD1. V was pared by 1 base and J by 8 bases, with 7 bases of the junction left unmatched. The germline CDR1 and CDR2 sequences are KGHSH and LQKENI. This CDR3 contains 15 residues. CDR3 DNA sequence: TGTGCCAGCTCACCACTGGCAGGGGGCGGAGAGCCCCAGCATTTT. Encoded protein: CASSPLAGGGEPQHF.

The chain is built from TRBV4-3 and TRBJ2-7, with D possibly being TRBD2 (6 bases). Germline V CDR1 and CDR2: LGHNA, YSLEER. The CDR3 loop spans 15 amino acids. With 0 bases removed from V and 3 bases from J, the gap between germline ends came to 12 bases. For the CDR3, the DNA is TGCGCCAGCAGCCAAGATGGGGGGACCTACTACGAGCAGTACTTC. The encoded protein is CASSQDGGTYYEQYF.

The chain carries TRBV7-6 and TRBJ2-5, with a tentative D call TRBD2 (6 bases). This CDR3 is 13 amino acids long. The germline CDR1 and CDR2 sequences are SGHVS and FNYEAQ. The germline V and J ends were trimmed by 1 base and 4 bases, with 7 bases remaining between them. The CDR3 DNA reads as TGTGCCAGCAGCTTAGGGAGGGGAGAGACCCAGTACTTC. Protein product: CASSLGRGETQYF. The entire variable domain, with the rest obtained from reference TRBV7-6 and TRBJ2-5, is as follows: GAGVSQSPRYKVTKRGQDVALRCDPISGHVSLYWYRQALGQGPEFLTYFNYEAQQDKSGLPNDRFSAERPEGSISTLTIQRTEQRDSAMYRCASSLGRGETQYFGPGTRLLVL.

This chain joins TRBV5-1 and TRBJ2-1; D not certain. Trimming pared 0 bases from V and 0 bases from J, leaving 4 bases between. CDR3 length equals 14 residues. CDR1 SGHRS and CDR2 YFSETQ come from the germline V gene. The CDR3 protein is CASSLGPSYNEQFF. The CDR3 region has the DNA TGCGCCAGCAGCTTGGGGCCCTCCTACAATGAGCAGTTCTTC.

This clone was detected a few times. The gene calls are TRBV7-3 and TRBJ2-1; 8 bases are a match to TRBD2. Per the germline V gene, CDR1 is SGHTA and CDR2 is FQGTGA. V was pared by 2 bases and J by 13 bases, with 13 bases of the junction left unmatched. This CDR3 has 15 residues. Here the CDR3 reads CASSLSTGAGGSQFF. The DNA for the CDR3 is TGTGCCAGCAGCTTATCCACTGGGGCGGGAGGTTCCCAGTTCTTC.

V gene TRBV18 combines with J gene TRBJ2-1; no definite D call. Germline assignment: CDR1 KGHSH and CDR2 LQKENI. V lost 2 bases, J lost 10 bases, and 12 bases lay in between. The CDR3 spans 13 residues. CDR3 coding DNA: TGTGCCAGCTCACCAGACCGGTGGAGCGAGCAGTTCTTC. Protein sequence: CASSPDRWSEQFF.